This TCR beta chain appears in the sequencing data of a study of CD8 T cells in Susac syndrome. V shed 5 bases and J 6 bases; nucleotides not matched to a gene: 11. The length of the CDR3 is 15 residues. Germline V gene lookup returns CDR1 KGHDR and CDR2 SFDVKD. Random hexamers served to reverse transcribe roughly 0.45 to 1 ug RNA. MiXCR, applied by TCRdb to the immunoSEQ multiplex PCR reads, yields one record per CDR3 protein. The repertoire holds 250,000 to 300,000 distinct CDR3 sequences, with approximately 81% as singletons. V is TRBV24-1 and J is TRBJ2-7, with 8 bases identical to TRBD2. Sequenced input: CD8+ T cells from PBMCs. This receptor was obtained from a human donor with multiple sclerosis. CDR3 region: CATSGKGTREREQYF. The CDR3 region has the DNA TGTGCCACCAGTGGAAAAGGGACTAGGGAGCGCGAGCAGTACTTC.